A single TCR beta chain is shown here with its context. Its antigen remains unidentified. No base quality values were provided; no much bigger clone lies one nucleotide off. This record belongs to a study of blood T cell repertoires in COVID-19 (dated by TCRdb to the early 2020s). Background for the entire study: Samples covering the acute and convalescent phases of COVID-19 were provided by collaborators in the United States, Italy and Spain. The material from the prospective study consisted of cDNA or gDNA derived from T cells, B-cell-depleted T cells, or PBMCs. Deeply sampled blood TCRbeta repertoires from subjects exposed to, actively infected with, or recovered from COVID-19 were included in the dataset. A freely available public database, intended as a resource for researchers studying the immune response to SARS-CoV-2, is where the repertoires were released. Samples came from the ongoing ImmuneRACE study (first 160 participants) plus 1,254 subjects from 6 global collaborators. Sample metadata almost always included a de-identified subject ID, COVID-19 status, age in years and sex. Where available, HLA class I and class II types were taken from metadata supplied by the sample provider and were not determined by assay-based typing. Study-level results and caveats: The amount of clinical and demographic metadata varied by source and participant and was provided uncurated.

The immunoSEQ Assay, a bias-controlled multiplex PCR, was used to amplify TCRbeta CDR3 regions from genomic DNA. On the authors' methods: Within the assay, amplification of reference gene primers was used to estimate how many nucleated cells each sample contained. To quantify the absolute abundance of each unique TCRbeta CDR3 rearrangement, sequence reads were collapsed and filtered. For each sample, productive Simpson clonality was calculated as the square root of Simpson's diversity index across productive rearrangements. TCRdb stores this immuneACCESS table with in-frame sequences only. Part of the clones is absent; in the studies checked, under half of the shortfall reflects unresolved V genes, and no reason is known for the rest. V and J calls and clone size are those listed in that table; D and trimming were worked out from the DNA. The sample table shows under 85,000 clones, and 90% are seen once. 4% to 6.5% of the sample comes from the top ten.

Looking up the germline V gene yields CDR1 SQVTM and CDR2 ANQGSEA. The V end loses 6 bases and the J end loses 3 bases, and a stretch of 11 bases separates them. From the cysteine up to the phenylalanine, the CDR3 has a length of 12 residues. Just CDR3 DNA is preserved here, 36 bases in frame from base 1. Collaborating institutions collected whole blood in K2EDTA tubes following their own protocols. Collaborator samples were shipped for TCRbeta analysis as frozen whole blood, isolated PBMCs, or DNA extracted from either sample type. This chain is built from TRBV29-1 and TRBJ1-2; the D gene cannot be named for sure. Material for sequencing was peripheral blood. The sequence derives from a man in his fifties or sixties with acute or convalescent COVID-19. The CDR3 has the sequence CSVLMGDYGYTF. Read as DNA, the sequence is TGCAGCGTCCTTATGGGAGACTATGGCTACACCTTC.